These 4 T cell receptor beta chains originate from one sample sequenced in a study of blood T cell repertoires in COVID-19. Sequencing used immunoSEQ multiplex PCR; TCRdb keeps in-frame clones, though not all of them. In the table there are some 150,000 clones, around 84% of which are singletons. The sequenced material came from peripheral blood. These receptors were collected from a man between 35 and 55 years old with acute or convalescent COVID-19.

The chain links TRBV6-5 to TRBJ1-2; TRBD1 matches 8 bases. The CDR3 runs to 13 residues. The J segment lost 8 bases and the V segment lost 4 bases, leaving 6 bases of the junction unmatched. The germline V gene encodes CDR1 MNHEY and CDR2 SVGAGI. The CDR3, as DNA: TGTGCCAGCAGTTCAGGGGGCGCAAGGGGCTACACCTTC. Its protein is CASSSGGARGYTF.

The chain joins TRBV11-3 to TRBJ2-2; tentative D call: TRBD2 (5 bases). Trimming left V 5 bases short and J 5 bases short, with 9 bases between. The CDR3 extends over 13 amino acids. Germline V gives CDR1 SGHNT, CDR2 YENEEA. The CDR3: CASSPEGTGELFF. CDR3 bases: TGTGCCAGCAGCCCAGAGGGAACCGGGGAGCTGTTTTTT.

This chain uses TRBV28 with TRBJ1-2; perhaps TRBD1 as D (6 bases). The CDR3 extends over 14 amino acids. Between the trimmed V and J ends, which lost 3 bases and 8 bases, there was a span of 16 bases. Per the germline V gene, CDR1 is MDHEN and CDR2 is SYDVKM. Here the CDR3 reads CASSLTGIGDGYTF. The CDR3 nucleotides read TGTGCCAGCAGTTTGACAGGAATTGGGGACGGCTACACCTTC.

Only one count was recorded for this clone. The J gene is TRBJ2-5, the V gene TRBV5-1; possibly TRBD2 for D (6 bases). The CDR3 is made up of 16 amino acids. V lost 0 bases and J 3 bases, leaving 15 bases between the germline ends. CDR1 SGHRS and CDR2 YFSETQ come from the germline V gene. DNA of the CDR3: TGCGCCAGCAGCTTGGCCGGGGGAGGCGCGAAAGAGACCCAGTACTTC. This sequence encodes CASSLAGGGAKETQYF.